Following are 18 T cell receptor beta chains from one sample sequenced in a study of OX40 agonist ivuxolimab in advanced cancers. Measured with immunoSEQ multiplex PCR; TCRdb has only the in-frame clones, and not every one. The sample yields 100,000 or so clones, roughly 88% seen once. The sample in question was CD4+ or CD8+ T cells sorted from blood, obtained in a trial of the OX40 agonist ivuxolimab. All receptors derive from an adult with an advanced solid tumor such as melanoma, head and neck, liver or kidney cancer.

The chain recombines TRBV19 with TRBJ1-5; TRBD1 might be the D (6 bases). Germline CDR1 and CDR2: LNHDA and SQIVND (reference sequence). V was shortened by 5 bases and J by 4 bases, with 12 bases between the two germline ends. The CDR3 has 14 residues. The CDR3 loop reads CASSPLGGNQPQHF. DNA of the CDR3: TGTGCCAGTAGTCCCTTAGGGGGGAATCAGCCCCAGCATTTT.

The CDR3 loop is CASSAPGGDEQYF. The CDR3 DNA follows: TGTGCCAGCAGCGCCCCCGGCGGGGACGAGCAGTACTTC. The V gene is TRBV9, the J gene TRBJ2-7, with D possibly TRBD2 on 6 matching bases. V was clipped by 3 bases and J by 5 bases, with 12 bases between them. Germline V lookup: CDR1 SGDLS, CDR2 YYNGEE. This CDR3 contains 13 residues.

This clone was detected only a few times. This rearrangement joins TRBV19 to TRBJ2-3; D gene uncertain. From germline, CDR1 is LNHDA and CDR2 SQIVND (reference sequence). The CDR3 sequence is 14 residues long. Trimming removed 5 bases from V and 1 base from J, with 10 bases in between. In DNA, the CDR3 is TGTGCCAGTAGTTTCTCGGGTCGCACAGATACGCAGTATTTT. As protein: CASSFSGRTDTQYF.

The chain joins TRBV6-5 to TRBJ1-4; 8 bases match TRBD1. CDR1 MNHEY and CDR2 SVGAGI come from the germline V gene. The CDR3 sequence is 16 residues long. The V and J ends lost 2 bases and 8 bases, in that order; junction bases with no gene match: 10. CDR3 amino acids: CASSYLGQAKSEKLFF. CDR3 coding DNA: TGTGCCAGCAGTTACCTGGGACAGGCGAAGTCGGAAAAACTGTTTTTT.

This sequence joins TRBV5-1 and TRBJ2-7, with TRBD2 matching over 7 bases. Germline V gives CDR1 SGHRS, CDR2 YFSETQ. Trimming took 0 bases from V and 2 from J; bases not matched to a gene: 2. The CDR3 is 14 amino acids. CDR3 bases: TGCGCCAGCAGCTTGGCCGGGACTACCTACGAGCAGTACTTC. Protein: CASSLAGTTYEQYF. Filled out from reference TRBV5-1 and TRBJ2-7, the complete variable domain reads KAGVTQTPRYLIKTRGQQVTLSCSPISGHRSVSWYQQTPGQGLQFLFEYFSETQRNKGNFPGRFSGRQFSNSRSEMNVSTLELGDSALYLCASSLAGTTYEQYFGPGTRLTVT.

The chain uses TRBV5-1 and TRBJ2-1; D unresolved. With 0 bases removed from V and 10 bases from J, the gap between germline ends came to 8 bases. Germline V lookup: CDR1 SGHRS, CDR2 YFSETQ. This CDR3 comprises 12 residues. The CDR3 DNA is TGCGCCAGCAGCTTGGAACGATACGAGCAGTTCTTC. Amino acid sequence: CASSLERYEQFF.

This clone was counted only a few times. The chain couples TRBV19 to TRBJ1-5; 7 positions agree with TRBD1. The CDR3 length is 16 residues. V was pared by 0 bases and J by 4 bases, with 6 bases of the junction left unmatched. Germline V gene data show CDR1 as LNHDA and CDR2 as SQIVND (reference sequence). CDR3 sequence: CASSIEQSRGNQPQHF. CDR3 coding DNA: TGTGCCAGTAGTATAGAGCAGAGCAGGGGGAATCAGCCCCAGCATTTT. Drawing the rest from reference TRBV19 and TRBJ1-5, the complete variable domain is DGGITQSPKYLFRKEGQNVTLSCEQNLNHDAMYWYRQDPGQGLRLIYYSQIVNDFQKGDIAEGYSVSREKKESFPLTVTSAQKNPTAFYLCASSIEQSRGNQPQHFGDGTRLSIL.

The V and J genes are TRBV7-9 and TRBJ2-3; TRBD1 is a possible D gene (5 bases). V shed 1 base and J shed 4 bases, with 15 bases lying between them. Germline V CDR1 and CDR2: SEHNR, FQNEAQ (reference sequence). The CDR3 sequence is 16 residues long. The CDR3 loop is CASSLVVVQVADTQYF. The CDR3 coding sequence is TGTGCCAGCAGCTTAGTAGTCGTACAGGTCGCAGATACGCAGTATTTT.

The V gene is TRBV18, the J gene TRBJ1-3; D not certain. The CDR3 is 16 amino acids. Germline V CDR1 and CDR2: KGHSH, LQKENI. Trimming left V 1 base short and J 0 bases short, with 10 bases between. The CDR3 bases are TGTGCCAGCTCACCACTGGACGGAGGCTCTGGAAACACCATATATTTT. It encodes CASSPLDGGSGNTIYF.

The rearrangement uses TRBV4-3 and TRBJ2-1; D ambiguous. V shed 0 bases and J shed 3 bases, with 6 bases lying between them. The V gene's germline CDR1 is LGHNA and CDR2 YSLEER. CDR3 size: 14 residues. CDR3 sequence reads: CASSQEESYNEQFF. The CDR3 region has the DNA TGCGCCAGCAGCCAAGAGGAAAGCTACAATGAGCAGTTCTTC.

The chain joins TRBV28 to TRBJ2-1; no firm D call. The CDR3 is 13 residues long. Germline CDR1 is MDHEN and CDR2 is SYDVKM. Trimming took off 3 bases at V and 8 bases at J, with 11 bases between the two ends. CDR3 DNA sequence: TGTGCCAGCAGTTTGCTCCTGGTGGATGAGCAGTTCTTC. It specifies CASSLLLVDEQFF.

This CDR3 is CATSSDRELSFSGANVLTF. CDR3 in DNA: TGTGCCACCAGCAGCGACAGGGAATTGTCTTTCTCTGGGGCCAACGTCCTGACTTTC. V gene TRBV15 combines with J gene TRBJ2-6, with 7 positions matching TRBD1. This CDR3 spans 19 amino acids. The trim removed 3 bases at V and 0 bases at J, leaving 11 bases unmatched. Germline CDR1 and CDR2: LNHNV and YYDKDF (reference sequence). Variable domain in full (rest from reference TRBV15 and TRBJ2-6): DAMVIQNPRYQVTQFGKPVTLSCSQTLNHNVMYWYQQKSSQAPKLLFHYYDKDFNNEADTPDNFQSRRPNTSFCFLDIRSPGLGDTAMYLCATSSDRELSFSGANVLTFGAGSRLTVL.

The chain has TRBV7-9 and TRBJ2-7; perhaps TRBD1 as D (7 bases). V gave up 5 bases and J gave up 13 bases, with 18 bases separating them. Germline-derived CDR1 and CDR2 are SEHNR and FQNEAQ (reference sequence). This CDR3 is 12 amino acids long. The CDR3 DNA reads TGTGCCAGCAGCAGGGGGCCGGGAGCGCGTTACTTC. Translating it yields CASSRGPGARYF. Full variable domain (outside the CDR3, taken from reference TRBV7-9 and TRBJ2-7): DTGVSQNPRHKITKRGQNVTFRCDPISEHNRLYWYRQTLGQGPEFLTYFQNEAQLEKSRLLSDRFSAERPKGSFSTLEIQRTEQGDSAMYLCASSRGPGARYFGPGTRLTVT.

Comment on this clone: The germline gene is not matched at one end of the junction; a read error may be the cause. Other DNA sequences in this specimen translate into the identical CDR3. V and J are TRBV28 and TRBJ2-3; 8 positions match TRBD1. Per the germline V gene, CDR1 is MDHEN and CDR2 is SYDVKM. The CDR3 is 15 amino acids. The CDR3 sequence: CASSLWTGSTDTQYF. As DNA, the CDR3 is TGTGCCAGTAGTTTGTGGACAGGGAGTACAGATACGCAGTATTTT.

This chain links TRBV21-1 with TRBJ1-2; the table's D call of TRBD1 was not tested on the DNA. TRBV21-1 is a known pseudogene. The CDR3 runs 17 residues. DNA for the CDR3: TGTGCCAGCAGCAATCGACGAGACAGGGAGGAACTAGTAGGCTACACCTTC. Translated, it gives CASSNRRDREELVGYTF.

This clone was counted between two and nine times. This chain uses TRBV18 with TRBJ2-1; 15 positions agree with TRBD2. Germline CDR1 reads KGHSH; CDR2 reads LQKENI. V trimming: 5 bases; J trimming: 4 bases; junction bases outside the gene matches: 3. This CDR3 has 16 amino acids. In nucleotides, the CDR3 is TGTGCCAGCTCAGCTGGGACTAGCGGGGGGTACAATGAGCAGTTCTTC. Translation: CASSAGTSGGYNEQFF. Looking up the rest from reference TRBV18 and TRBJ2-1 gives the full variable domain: NAGVMQNPRHLVRRRGQEARLRCSPMKGHSHVYWYRQLPEEGLKFMVYLQKENIIDESGMPKERFSAEFPKEGPSILRIQQVVRGDSAAYFCASSAGTSGGYNEQFFGPGTRLTVL.

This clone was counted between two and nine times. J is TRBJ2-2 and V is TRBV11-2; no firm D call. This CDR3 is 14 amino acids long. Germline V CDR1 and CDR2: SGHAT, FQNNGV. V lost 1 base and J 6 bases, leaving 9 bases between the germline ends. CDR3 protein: CASSLGVSAGELFF. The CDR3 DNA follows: TGTGCCAGCAGCTTAGGGGTATCCGCCGGGGAGCTGTTTTTT.

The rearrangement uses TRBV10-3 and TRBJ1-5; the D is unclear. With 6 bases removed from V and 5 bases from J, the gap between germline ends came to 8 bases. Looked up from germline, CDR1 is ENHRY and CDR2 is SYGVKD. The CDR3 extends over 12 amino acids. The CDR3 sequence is CAISELDQPQHF. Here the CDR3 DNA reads TGTGCCATCAGCGAATTGGATCAGCCCCAGCATTTT.